Listed here are 19 T cell receptor beta chains from one sample, sequenced in a study of cytomegalovirus exposure and HLA in healthy donors. The table came from immunoSEQ multiplex PCR; TCRdb's copy has only in-frame clones and leaves some out. The repertoire holds 120,000 to 150,000 clones, with roughly 92% as singletons. Sequencing input: PBMCs. The receptor set was obtained from a man between 18 and 35 years old in good health and CMV-seronegative.

The chain links TRBV10-3 to TRBJ1-1; the D is unclear. V lost 5 bases and J lost 5, with 9 bases in between. This CDR3 has 12 amino acids. CDR1 and CDR2 from the germline V gene are ENHRY and SYGVKD. CDR3 DNA: TGTGCCATCAGTTTCGATAGAACTGAAGCTTTCTTT. Its translation is CAISFDRTEAFF.

The V gene is TRBV6-6, the J gene TRBJ1-2; possible D gene TRBD1, 6 bases. Trimming cost V 0 bases and J 10 bases, with 15 bases left between them. The CDR3 is made up of 14 amino acids. Germline CDR1 MNHNY, CDR2 SVGAGI (reference sequence). The CDR3 spells CASSYSGQGRDYTF. DNA of the CDR3: TGTGCCAGCAGTTACTCGGGGCAGGGGAGAGACTACACCTTC.

The chain links TRBV19 to TRBJ2-6, with 7 bases fitting TRBD1. This CDR3 is built from 14 residues. Germline trimming cut 5 bases from V and 4 bases from J; bases unmatched to any gene: 2. In germline, CDR1 is LNHDA, CDR2 SQIVND (reference sequence). In DNA form, the CDR3 reads TGTGCCAGTAGTGACAGGGCCGGGGCCAACGTCCTGACTTTC. Protein: CASSDRAGANVLTF. Full variable domain (remainder filled in from reference TRBV19 and TRBJ2-6): DGGITQSPKYLFRKEGQNVTLSCEQNLNHDAMYWYRQDPGQGLRLIYYSQIVNDFQKGDIAEGYSVSREKKESFPLTVTSAQKNPTAFYLCASSDRAGANVLTFGAGSRLTVL.

The chain links TRBV10-2 to TRBJ2-1; D perhaps matches TRBD1 (6 bases). This CDR3 spans 11 amino acids. CDR1 is WSHSY, CDR2 SAAADI, per germline. Trimming took 11 bases from V and 14 from J, leaving 19 bases between them. The CDR3 loop reads CARHPRGVEFF. CDR3 coding DNA: TGCGCCCGCCATCCCAGGGGCGTCGAGTTCTTC.

The V gene is TRBV4-2, the J gene TRBJ2-5; TRBD2 aligns across 7 bases. Losses at the gene ends were 4 bases for V and 2 bases for J; bases not matched to a gene: 13. This CDR3 has 17 residues. Per germline, CDR1 LGHNA and CDR2 YNFKEQ. CDR3 nucleotide sequence: TGTGCCAGCAGCCCAGTTGGTGAGGCGGGGGTTCAAGAGACCCAGTACTTC. Translation: CASSPVGEAGVQETQYF.

The rearrangement joins TRBV18 to TRBJ2-3; weak D call: TRBD2 (5 bases). V was trimmed by 3 bases and J by 1 base, leaving 11 bases between them. This CDR3 is built from 15 residues. Germline assignment: CDR1 KGHSH and CDR2 LQKENI. CDR3 coding DNA: TGTGCCAGCTCACCTCTAAGCGGAGGCACAGATACGCAGTATTTT. Amino acid sequence: CASSPLSGGTDTQYF.

This chain links TRBV5-6 with TRBJ1-2, with TRBD1 as a possible D gene (5 bases). Deletions cut 7 bases from V and 7 bases from J, with 14 bases between. This CDR3 comprises 12 residues. From germline, CDR1 is SGHDT and CDR2 YYEEEE. The DNA for the CDR3 is TGTGCCAGCTTTTTTGGGGGGACTGGCTACACCTTC. It codes for CASFFGGTGYTF.

This chain connects TRBV11-2 to TRBJ2-1; 8 nucleotides match TRBD2. Germline V gene data show CDR1 as SGHAT and CDR2 as FQNNGV. The V segment lost 1 base and the J segment 1 base; nucleotides outside the gene matches: 0. CDR3 length equals 15 residues. CDR3 sequence (DNA): TGTGCCAGCAGCTTAGTAGCGGGGTCCTACAATGAGCAGTTCTTC. Translated, it gives CASSLVAGSYNEQFF.

The chain has TRBV11-2 and TRBJ1-5; D is unclear. Germline V gives CDR1 SGHAT, CDR2 FQNNGV. Trimming shortened V by 3 bases and J by 4 bases, and 16 bases separated the two germline ends. The CDR3 runs to 16 residues. CDR3: CASSFGSGSPNQPQHF. The CDR3 region has the DNA TGTGCCAGCAGCTTTGGGTCAGGATCCCCGAATCAGCCCCAGCATTTT.

The chain is built from TRBV11-2 and TRBJ2-7; D may be TRBD1 (6 bases). Germline values: CDR1 SGHAT, CDR2 FQNNGV. This CDR3 region has 13 residues. The ends were cut back, 5 bases at V and 2 bases at J, with 10 bases in the middle. CDR3 DNA: TGTGCCAGCAGCCCATGGACAGCCTACGAGCAGTACGTC. This translates into CASSPWTAYEQYV.

DNA for the CDR3: TGTGCCAGCAGTTTAGTAGGGGGTGGCTACACCTTC. It is translated as CASSLVGGGYTF. The V call is TRBV28, the J call TRBJ1-2, with D tentatively TRBD1 (6 bases). V lost 2 bases and J lost 7, with 8 bases in between. In germline, CDR1 is MDHEN, CDR2 SYDVKM. This CDR3 contains 12 residues.

The CDR3 DNA sequence: TGTGCCAGCAACCCGGGGACAGGGGTCATGAACGAGCAGTACGTC. This codes for CASNPGTGVMNEQYV. The chain recombines TRBV6-5 with TRBJ2-7; 10 bases line up with TRBD1. After removal of 7 bases from V and 5 bases from J, the junction contained 11 bases not matched to a gene. Germline V CDR1 and CDR2: MNHEY, SVGAGI. The CDR3 consists of 15 residues.

CDR3 nucleotide sequence: TGTGCCAGCAGCTTAGCGGCGCTAGCCTACAATGAGCAGTTCTTC. Translating gives CASSLAALAYNEQFF. The chain has TRBV7-2 and TRBJ2-1; D not certain. V lost 0 bases and J lost 2, with 8 bases in between. CDR1 is SGHTA and CDR2 is FQGNSA in the germline V gene. The CDR3 covers 15 residues.

CDR3 amino acids: CASSIEGPGGNQPQHF. The CDR3 DNA is TGTGCCAGTAGTATAGAGGGACCGGGGGGCAATCAGCCCCAGCATTTT. The V call is TRBV19, the J call TRBJ1-5, with D possibly matching TRBD1 (5 bases). This CDR3 region has 16 residues. Germline assignment: CDR1 LNHDA and CDR2 SQIVND (reference sequence). The V end was cut by 0 bases, the J end by 2 bases, with 11 bases between.

The chain joins TRBV7-2 to TRBJ2-5; 9 nucleotides line up with TRBD2. This CDR3 is 17 amino acids long. Germline CDR1 reads SGHTA; CDR2 reads FQGNSA. Trimming cost V 1 base and J 9 bases; bases outside gene matches: 15. The CDR3 protein is CASSLGVDSGSGPPQYF. The CDR3 DNA reads TGTGCCAGCAGCTTAGGAGTTGATAGCGGGAGTGGCCCCCCCCAGTACTTC.

The chain recombines TRBV9 with TRBJ2-5, with 7 bases lining up with TRBD2. Germline V gene sequence: CDR1 SGDLS, CDR2 YYNGEE. The CDR3 has 15 amino acids. V lost 4 bases, J lost 2 bases, and 8 bases stayed unmatched. The CDR3: CASSFSTSAQETQYF. Here the CDR3 DNA reads TGTGCCAGCAGCTTTAGTACTAGCGCTCAAGAGACCCAGTACTTC.

This chain links TRBV7-3 with TRBJ1-1, with D uncertain. This CDR3 is 15 amino acids long. Trimming removed 2 bases from V and 3 bases from J, with 13 bases in between. Germline CDR1 is SGHTA and CDR2 is FQGTGA. CDR3 in DNA: TGTGCCAGCAGCTTATTCGGGAGAAGGGACACTGAAGCTTTCTTT. This translates into CASSLFGRRDTEAFF.

The gene calls are TRBV9 and TRBJ1-3; 12 nucleotides align to TRBD1. CDR3 length: 18 amino acids. The ends lost 6 bases at V and 2 bases at J; junction bases unmatched: 12. Germline-derived CDR1 and CDR2 are SGDLS and YYNGEE. CDR3 sequence: CASTQGQGAGKAGNTIYF. CDR3 in DNA: TGTGCCAGCACCCAGGGACAGGGGGCGGGAAAGGCTGGAAACACCATATATTTT. Filled out from reference TRBV9 and TRBJ1-3, the complete variable domain reads DSGVTQTPKHLITATGQRVTLRCSPRSGDLSVYWYQQSLDQGLQFLIQYYNGEERAKGNILERFSAQQFPDLHSELNLSSLELGDSALYFCASTQGQGAGKAGNTIYFGEGSWLTVV.

The chain links TRBV5-1 to TRBJ2-2, with 7 nucleotides matching TRBD2. The V gene's germline CDR1 is SGHRS and CDR2 YFSETQ. Trimming cost V 0 bases and J 7 bases; bases outside gene matches: 18. The CDR3 has 19 residues. CDR3 DNA: TGCGCCAGCAGCTTGGAATCGTTAATGGAGCGGGATAGGTTCGGGGAGCTGTTTTTT. Its protein is CASSLESLMERDRFGELFF.